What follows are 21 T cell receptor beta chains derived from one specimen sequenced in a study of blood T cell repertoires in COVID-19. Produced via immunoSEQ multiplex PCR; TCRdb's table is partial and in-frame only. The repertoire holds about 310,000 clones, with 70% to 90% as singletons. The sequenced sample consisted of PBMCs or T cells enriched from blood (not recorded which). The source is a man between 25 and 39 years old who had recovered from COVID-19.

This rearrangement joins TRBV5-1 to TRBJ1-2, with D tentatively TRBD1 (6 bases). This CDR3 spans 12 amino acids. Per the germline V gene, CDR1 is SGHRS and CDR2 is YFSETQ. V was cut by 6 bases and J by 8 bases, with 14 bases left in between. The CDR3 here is CASTAEGVGYTF. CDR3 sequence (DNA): TGCGCCAGCACCGCCGAGGGGGTAGGCTACACCTTC.

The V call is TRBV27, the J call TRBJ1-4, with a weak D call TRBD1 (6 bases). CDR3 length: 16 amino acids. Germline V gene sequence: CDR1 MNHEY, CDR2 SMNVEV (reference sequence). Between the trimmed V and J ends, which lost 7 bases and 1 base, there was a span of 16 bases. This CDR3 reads CASNAGGAGTNEKLFF. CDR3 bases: TGTGCCAGCAACGCGGGGGGCGCAGGAACTAATGAAAAACTGTTTTTT.

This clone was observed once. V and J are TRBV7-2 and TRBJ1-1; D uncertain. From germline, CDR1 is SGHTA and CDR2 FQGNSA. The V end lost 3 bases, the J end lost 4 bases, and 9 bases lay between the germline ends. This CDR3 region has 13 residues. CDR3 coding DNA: TGTGCCAGCAGCTTGAGGTCGGCCACTGAAGCTTTCTTT. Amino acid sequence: CASSLRSATEAFF.

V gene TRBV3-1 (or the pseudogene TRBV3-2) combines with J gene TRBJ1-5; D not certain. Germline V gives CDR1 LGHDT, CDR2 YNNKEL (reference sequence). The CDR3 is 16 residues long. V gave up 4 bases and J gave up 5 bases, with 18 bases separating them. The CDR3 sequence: CASSPSVGVGDQPQHF. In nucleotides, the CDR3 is TGTGCCAGCAGCCCTTCGGTCGGGGTTGGGGATCAGCCCCAGCATTTT.

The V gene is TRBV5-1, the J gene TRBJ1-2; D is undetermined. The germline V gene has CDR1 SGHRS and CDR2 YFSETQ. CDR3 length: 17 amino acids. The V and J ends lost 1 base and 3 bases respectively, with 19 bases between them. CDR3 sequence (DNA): TGCGCCAGCAGCTTGATGGAAGAGACAAGACCCCACTATGGCTACACCTTC. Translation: CASSLMEETRPHYGYTF. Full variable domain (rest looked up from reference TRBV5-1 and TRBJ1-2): KAGVTQTPRYLIKTRGQQVTLSCSPISGHRSVSWYQQTPGQGLQFLFEYFSETQRNKGNFPGRFSGRQFSNSRSEMNVSTLELGDSALYLCASSLMEETRPHYGYTFGSGTRLTVV.

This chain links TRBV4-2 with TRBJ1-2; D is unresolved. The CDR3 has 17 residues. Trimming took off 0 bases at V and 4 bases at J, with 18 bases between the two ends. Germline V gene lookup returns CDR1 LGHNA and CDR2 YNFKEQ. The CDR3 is CASSQEGGGSPFYGYTF. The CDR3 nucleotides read TGTGCCAGCAGCCAAGAGGGAGGTGGCAGCCCCTTCTATGGCTACACCTTC.

The CDR3 loop is CASSTGTTYNSPLHF. CDR3 sequence (DNA): TGTGCCAGCAGTACGGGGACAACCTATAATTCACCCCTCCACTTT. V usage is TRBV6-5 and J usage is TRBJ1-6; D is perhaps TRBD1 (6 bases). CDR3 length: 15 amino acids. Germline CDR1 reads MNHEY; CDR2 reads SVGAGI. V shed 5 bases and J shed 2 bases, with 10 bases lying between them.

As DNA, the CDR3 is TGTGCCAGCAGTTACCAGGCAGGGGCTTTCTTT. Translation gives CASSYQAGAFF. The chain couples TRBV6-6 to TRBJ1-1; D perhaps matches TRBD1 (5 bases). Per germline, CDR1 MNHNY and CDR2 SVGAGI (reference sequence). The CDR3 extends over 11 amino acids. Trimming pared 2 bases from V and 11 bases from J, leaving 9 bases between.

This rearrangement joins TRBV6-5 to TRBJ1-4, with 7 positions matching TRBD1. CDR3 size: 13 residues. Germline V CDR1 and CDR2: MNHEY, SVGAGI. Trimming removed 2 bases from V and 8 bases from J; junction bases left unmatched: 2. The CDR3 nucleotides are TGTGCCAGCAGTTACACAGGGGAAGAAAAACTGTTTTTT. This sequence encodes CASSYTGEEKLFF.

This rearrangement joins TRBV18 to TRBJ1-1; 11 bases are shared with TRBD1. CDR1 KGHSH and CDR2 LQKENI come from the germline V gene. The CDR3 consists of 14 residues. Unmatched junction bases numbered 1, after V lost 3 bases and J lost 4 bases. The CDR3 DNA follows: TGTGCCAGCTCACCGGGACAGGGGGTCACTGAAGCTTTCTTT. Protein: CASSPGQGVTEAFF.

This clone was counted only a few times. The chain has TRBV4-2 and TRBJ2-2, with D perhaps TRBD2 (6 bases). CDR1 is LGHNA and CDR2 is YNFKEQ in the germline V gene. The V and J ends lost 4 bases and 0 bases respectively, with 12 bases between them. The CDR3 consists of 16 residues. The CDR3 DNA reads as TGTGCCAGCAGCCGAAGGCTAGCGTCGAACACCGGGGAGCTGTTTTTT. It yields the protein CASSRRLASNTGELFF.

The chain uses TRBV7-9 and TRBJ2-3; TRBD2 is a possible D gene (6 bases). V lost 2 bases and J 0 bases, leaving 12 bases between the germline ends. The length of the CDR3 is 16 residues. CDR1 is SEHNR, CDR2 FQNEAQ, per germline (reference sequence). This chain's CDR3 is CASSLRLADSTDTQYF. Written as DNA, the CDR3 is TGTGCCAGCAGCTTACGGTTAGCGGATAGCACAGATACGCAGTATTTT.

CDR3: CASSYSNPRNEQFF. The CDR3 DNA reads as TGTGCCAGCAGTTACTCGAATCCGAGGAATGAGCAGTTCTTC. The V gene is TRBV6-2 or TRBV6-3, the J gene TRBJ2-1; D not resolved. CDR3 length: 14 residues. V was cut by 0 bases and J by 7 bases, with 10 bases left in between. Per germline, CDR1 MNHEY and CDR2 SVGEGT.

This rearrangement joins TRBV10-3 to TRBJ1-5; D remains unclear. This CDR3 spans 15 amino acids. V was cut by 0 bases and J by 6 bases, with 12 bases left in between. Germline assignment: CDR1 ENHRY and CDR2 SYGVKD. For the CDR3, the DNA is TGTGCCATCAGTGAGTCGAGCACGGTTGTTCAGCCCCAGCATTTT. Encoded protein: CAISESSTVVQPQHF.

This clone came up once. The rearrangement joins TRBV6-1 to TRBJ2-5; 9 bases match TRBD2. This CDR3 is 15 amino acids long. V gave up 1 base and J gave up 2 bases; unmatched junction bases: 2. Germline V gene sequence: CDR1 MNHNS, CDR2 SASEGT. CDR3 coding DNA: TGTGCCAGCAGTGAAGTGAGCGGGGGGCAAGAGACCCAGTACTTC. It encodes CASSEVSGGQETQYF.

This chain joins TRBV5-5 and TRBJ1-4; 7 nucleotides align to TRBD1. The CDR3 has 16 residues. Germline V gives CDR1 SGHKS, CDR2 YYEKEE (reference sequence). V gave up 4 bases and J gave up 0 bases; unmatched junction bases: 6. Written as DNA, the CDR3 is TGTGCCAGCAGCCTTGACAGGGCAGCAACTAATGAAAAACTGTTTTTT. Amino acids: CASSLDRAATNEKLFF.

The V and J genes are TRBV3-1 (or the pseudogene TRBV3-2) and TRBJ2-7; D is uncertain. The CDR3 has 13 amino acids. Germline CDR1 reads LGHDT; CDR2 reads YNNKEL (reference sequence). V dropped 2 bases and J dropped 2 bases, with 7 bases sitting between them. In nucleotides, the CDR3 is TGTGCCAGCAGCCAACGGTCCGCCTACGAGCAGTACTTC. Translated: CASSQRSAYEQYF.

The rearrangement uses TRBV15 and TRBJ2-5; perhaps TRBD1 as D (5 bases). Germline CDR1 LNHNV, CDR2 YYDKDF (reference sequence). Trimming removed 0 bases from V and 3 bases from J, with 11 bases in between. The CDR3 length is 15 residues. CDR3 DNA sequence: TGTGCCACCAGCAGAGATGGGGCAAGGAAAGAGACCCAGTACTTC. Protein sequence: CATSRDGARKETQYF.

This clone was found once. CDR3 protein: CASSVGGAGIWETQYF. In DNA, the CDR3 is TGTGCCAGCAGCGTAGGAGGGGCGGGGATTTGGGAGACCCAGTACTTC. The chain carries TRBV9 and TRBJ2-5; tentatively, D is TRBD2 (6 bases). Germline CDR1 is SGDLS and CDR2 is YYNGEE. Trimming pared 0 bases from V and 5 bases from J, leaving 17 bases between. The CDR3 has 16 residues. Looking up the rest from reference TRBV9 and TRBJ2-5 gives the full variable domain: DSGVTQTPKHLITATGQRVTLRCSPRSGDLSVYWYQQSLDQGLQFLIQYYNGEERAKGNILERFSAQQFPDLHSELNLSSLELGDSALYFCASSVGGAGIWETQYFGPGTRLLVL.

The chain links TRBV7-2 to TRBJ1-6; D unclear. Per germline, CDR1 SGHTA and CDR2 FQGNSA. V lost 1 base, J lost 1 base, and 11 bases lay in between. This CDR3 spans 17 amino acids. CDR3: CASSLGPRGSYNSPLHF. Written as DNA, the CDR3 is TGTGCCAGCAGCTTAGGACCACGGGGTTCCTATAATTCACCCCTCCACTTT.

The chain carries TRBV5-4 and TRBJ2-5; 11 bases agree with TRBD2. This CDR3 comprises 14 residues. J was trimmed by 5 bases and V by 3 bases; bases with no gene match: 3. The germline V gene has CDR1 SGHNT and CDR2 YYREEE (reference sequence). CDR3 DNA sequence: TGTGCCAGCAGCTCTAGCGGGGGGTGGGAGACCCAGTACTTC. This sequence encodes CASSSSGGWETQYF.